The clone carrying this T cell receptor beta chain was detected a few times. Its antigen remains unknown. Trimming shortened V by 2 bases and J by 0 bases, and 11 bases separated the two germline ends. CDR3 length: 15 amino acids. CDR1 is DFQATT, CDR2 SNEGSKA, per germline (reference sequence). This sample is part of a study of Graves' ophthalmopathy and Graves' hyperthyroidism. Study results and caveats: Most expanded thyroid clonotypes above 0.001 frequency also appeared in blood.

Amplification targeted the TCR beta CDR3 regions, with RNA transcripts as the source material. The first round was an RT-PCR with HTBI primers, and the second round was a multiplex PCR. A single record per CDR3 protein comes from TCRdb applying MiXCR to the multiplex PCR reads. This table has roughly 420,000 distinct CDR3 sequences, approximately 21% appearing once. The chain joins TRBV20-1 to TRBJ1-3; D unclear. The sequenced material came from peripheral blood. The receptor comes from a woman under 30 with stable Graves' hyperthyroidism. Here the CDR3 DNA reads TGCAGTGCTAGAATCGCGGAGAGCTCTGGAAACACCATATATTTT. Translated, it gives CSARIAESSGNTIYF.